The 7 T cell receptor beta chains reported below all come from one sample, sequenced in a study of response to subunit inactivated influenza vaccine (dated by TCRdb to 2017 to 2018). The method was RT-PCR. Reads for this sample came from an Illumina HiSeq 2500. The public reads were reprocessed in TCRdb via fastp at Q25 and MiXCR, keeping in-frame beta chains. Each entry is one CDR3 protein sequence, shown with its most common DNA and genes. This sample comprises more than 700,000 distinct CDR3 sequences, over 20% of them detected only once. Roughly a tenth of the sample belongs to the ten largest clones. The sample here was PBMCs from blood, taken roughly 5 days after vaccination. The origin of the receptors is a man aged 50 to 60 who received an inactivated influenza vaccine. Donor details come from another sample of the same person, matched by shared clones.

The chain links TRBV20-1 to TRBJ2-1, with 7 bases lining up with TRBD1. The germline V gene encodes CDR1 DFQATT and CDR2 SNEGSKA (reference sequence). J was trimmed by 4 bases and V by 2 bases; bases with no gene match: 5. CDR3 size: 14 residues. The CDR3 DNA follows: TGCAGTGCTAGATACGGGACAGCATACAATGAGCAGTTCTTC. Amino acid sequence: CSARYGTAYNEQFF.

This clonotype was seen a few times. The chain links TRBV6-1 to TRBJ1-1; 7 nucleotides agree with TRBD1. V gave up 5 bases and J gave up 0 bases; unmatched junction bases: 9. CDR1 is MNHNS and CDR2 is SASEGT in the germline V gene. This CDR3 is 16 amino acids long. Here the CDR3 DNA reads TGTGCCAGCAGTCCCCGACAGGGACTCATGAACACTGAAGCTTTCTTT. It codes for CASSPRQGLMNTEAFF.

This chain joins TRBV5-1 and TRBJ2-1, with 12 bases matching TRBD2. With V trimmed by 4 bases and J by 9 bases, 17 bases remained unmatched. CDR3 size: 18 residues. Germline CDR1 is SGHRS and CDR2 is YFSETQ. The CDR3 loop reads CASSAWGLTSGGGTEQFF. The DNA for the CDR3 is TGCGCCAGCAGCGCGTGGGGCTTGACTAGCGGGGGAGGAACTGAGCAGTTCTTC.

This clonotype has only a few counts. The CDR3 is CASSQENRNSPLHF. CDR3 bases: TGCGCCAGCAGCCAAGAGAACAGAAATTCACCCCTCCACTTT. The chain joins TRBV4-3 to TRBJ1-6; D call uncertain. The ends were cut back, 0 bases at V and 7 bases at J, with 7 bases in the middle. Germline V gene sequence: CDR1 LGHNA, CDR2 YSLEER. The length of the CDR3 is 14 residues.

This clonotype was seen only a few times. The chain is built from TRBV9 and TRBJ2-1, with D perhaps TRBD2 (5 bases). The germline V gene encodes CDR1 SGDLS and CDR2 YYNGEE. This CDR3 is 14 amino acids long. The germline V and J ends were trimmed by 2 bases and 3 bases, with 9 bases remaining between them. In nucleotides, the CDR3 is TGTGCCAGCAGCGTGAACCGGGACTACAATGAGCAGTTCTTC. Translated, it gives CASSVNRDYNEQFF. The full variable domain, with the rest looked up from reference TRBV9 and TRBJ2-1, is DSGVTQTPKHLITATGQRVTLRCSPRSGDLSVYWYQQSLDQGLQFLIQYYNGEERAKGNILERFSAQQFPDLHSELNLSSLELGDSALYFCASSVNRDYNEQFFGPGTRLTVL.

This clonotype was counted at least ten times. The chain has TRBV11-2 and TRBJ2-5; tentative D call: TRBD2 (7 bases). The CDR3 is made up of 16 amino acids. V lost 4 bases and J 5 bases, leaving 20 bases between the germline ends. Per the germline V gene, CDR1 is SGHAT and CDR2 is FQNNGV. As DNA, the CDR3 is TGTGCCAGCAGCTCCCTGCGGGGGCCACGGCGGGAGACCCAGTACTTC. The encoded protein is CASSSLRGPRRETQYF.

This chain connects TRBV4-2 to TRBJ1-2; TRBD1 aligns across 8 bases. This CDR3 spans 14 amino acids. V was pared by 2 bases and J by 7 bases, with 6 bases of the junction left unmatched. Germline V gene sequence: CDR1 LGHNA, CDR2 YNFKEQ. The CDR3 DNA is TGTGCCAGCAGCCAATACGCCACAGGGGGTGGCTACACCTTC. Amino acids: CASSQYATGGGYTF.